The clone carrying this T cell receptor (beta chain) was counted many times. Its matching antigen is unknown. This CDR3 has 14 amino acids. Germline values: CDR1 MNHEY, CDR2 SMNVEV (reference sequence). The J segment lost 1 base and the V segment lost 6 bases, leaving 6 bases of the junction unmatched. This entry comes from a study of early T cells in non-severe SARS-CoV-2 infection. Overall study: Investigators sequenced bulk RNA drawn from unsorted whole blood, and chains remained unpaired.

Unique molecular identifiers (one per individual cDNA molecule) were attached. TCRdb reanalysed the 5' RACE reads using MiXCR and keeps one entry per CDR3 protein. The data hold approximately 90,000 distinct CDR3 sequences, with 8% to 13% observed a single time. The study's findings and limits: Database matching using VDJdb favored anti-spike CD8 responses, with private and CD4 specificities left missing.

Sequencing used whole blood, obtained at baseline. This receptor was obtained from an adult who was a healthcare worker with PCR-confirmed SARS-CoV-2 infection or an uninfected control (not recorded which). V gene TRBV27 combines with J gene TRBJ2-7; 7 bases are a match to TRBD1. This CDR3 is CASRTRDRSYEQYF. The CDR3 DNA follows: TGTGCCAGCAGGACCCGGGACAGATCCTACGAGCAGTACTTC.